This TCR beta chain emerged from a study of blood T cells in healthy people across ages. This clonotype came up many times. The CDR3 has 15 amino acids. The V segment lost 1 base and the J segment 8 bases; nucleotides outside the gene matches: 7. Germline CDR1 SGHVT, CDR2 SQSDAQ. The use of a sample-barcoded 5' primer and a J-beta primer mix characterized a second PCR of roughly 6 to 11 cycles. TCRdb analysed the 5' RACE reads with MiXCR anew, one entry per CDR3 protein. The sample contains over 550,000 distinct CDR3 sequences, 25% to 30% of which appear only once. The sample was blood. This chain links TRBV7-4 with TRBJ1-1, with 10 bases matching TRBD1. The sequence was collected from a woman of 80 years or more in good health. The CDR3, as DNA: TGTGCCAGCAGCTTAGGGTCTGGGACAGGGGACGAAGCTTTCTTT. Amino acid sequence: CASSLGSGTGDEAFF.